This is a list of T cell receptor beta chains from one sample in a study of cytomegalovirus exposure and HLA in healthy donors. Repertoires were generated with immunoSEQ multiplex PCR, while TCRdb's copy carries only in-frame clones and drops some. The sample data list 150,000 or so clones. The sequencing input was PBMCs. The source of these receptors is a young woman in good health and CMV-seronegative. Each CDR3 is given with its conserved first and last residue. The order of the fields is D gene, CDR3 length, J gene, V gene, CDR3 protein, CDR3 DNA. The D gene is left open where the match is weak.

.	15	TRBJ1-2	TRBV27	CASSLLWEGNYGYTF	TGTGCCAGCAGTCTCCTCTGGGAGGGGAACTATGGCTACACCTTC
.	9	TRBJ1-1	TRBV2	CASSEGRPF	TGTGCCAGCAGTGAGGGCAGACCATTT
.	13	TRBJ2-1	TRBV25-1	CASSESTANEQFF	TGTGCCAGCAGTGAATCGACAGCTAATGAGCAGTTCTTC
TRBD2	17	TRBJ2-1	TRBV18	CASSATLAGGPYNEQFF	TGTGCCAGCTCCGCAACTCTAGCGGGAGGGCCCTACAATGAGCAGTTCTTC
TRBD2	15	TRBJ2-5	TRBV28	CASRIAGGEEETQYF	TGTGCCAGCAGAATAGCGGGAGGTGAGGAAGAGACCCAGTACTTC
TRBD1	12	TRBJ2-7	TRBV7-7	CASSTTGGEQYF	TGTGCCAGCAGTACAACAGGGGGCGAGCAGTACTTC
TRBD2	16	TRBJ2-7	TRBV19	CASSLGLAGVIYEQYF	TGTGCCAGTAGCCTGGGACTAGCGGGAGTCATCTACGAGCAGTACTTC
.	13	TRBJ2-5	TRBV6-1	CASRPGSQETQYF	TGTGCCAGCAGACCGGGTTCCCAAGAGACCCAGTACTTC
.	15	TRBJ2-1	TRBV2	CASSETDPRYNEQFF	TGTGCCAGCAGTGAAACAGACCCACGATACAATGAGCAGTTCTTC
TRBD1	14	TRBJ2-7	TRBV5-6	CASSATGAIHEQYF	TGTGCCAGCAGCGCGACAGGGGCTATCCACGAGCAGTACTTC
TRBD1	15	TRBJ1-2	TRBV6-5	CASSYRLGQGARYTF	TGTGCCAGCAGTTACCGACTGGGACAGGGGGCCCGCTACACCTTC
.	18	TRBJ2-2	TRBV7-9	CASSLGMGAGGNTGELFF	TGTGCCAGCAGCTTAGGGATGGGGGCAGGCGGGAACACCGGGGAGCTGTTTTTT
.	17	TRBJ2-5	TRBV11-2	CASSLRSRRLQQETQYF	TGTGCCAGCAGCTTACGTTCGCGGAGGCTTCAACAAGAGACCCAGTACTTC
.	14	TRBJ1-3	TRBV12-5	CASGLGGVGNTIYF	TGTGCTAGTGGTTTGGGGGGGGTCGGAAACACCATATATTTT
TRBD1	17	TRBJ1-2	TRBV7-2	CASSSTGQVDGNYGYTF	TGTGCCAGCAGCTCTACGGGACAGGTTGACGGAAACTATGGCTACACCTTC
.	14	TRBJ1-4	TRBV19	CASSMVRVGEKLFF	TGTGCCAGTAGTATGGTGAGGGTTGGCGAAAAACTGTTTTTT
TRBD1	16	TRBJ2-7	TRBV19	CASSFRGQARNYEQYF	TGTGCCAGTAGTTTCAGAGGACAGGCACGAAACTACGAGCAGTACTTC
.	15	TRBJ1-1	TRBV7-6	CASSLAAGLGTEAFF	TGTGCCAGCAGCTTAGCAGCGGGGTTGGGCACTGAAGCTTTCTTT
.	16	TRBJ1-1	TRBV27	CASSSFQTGLNTEAFF	TGTGCCAGCAGTTCCTTTCAGACAGGTTTGAACACTGAAGCTTTCTTT
.	12	TRBJ2-1	TRBV29-1	CSVRVSDNEQFF	TGCAGCGTTCGAGTCAGCGACAATGAGCAGTTCTTC
.	15	TRBJ1-2	TRBV19	CASSTTSTANYGYTF	TGTGCCAGTAGTACGACATCGACCGCTAACTATGGCTACACCTTC
.	15	TRBJ1-4	TRBV10-2	CASMASRGFNEKLFF	TGCGCCAGCATGGCCTCACGGGGGTTTAATGAAAAACTGTTTTTT
.	13	TRBJ1-1	TRBV7-8	CASSLTENTEAFF	TGTGCCAGCAGCCTTACAGAGAACACTGAAGCTTTCTTT
.	12	TRBJ1-3	TRBV30	CAWTDSGNTIYF	TGTGCCTGGACAGACTCTGGAAACACCATATATTTT
.	15	TRBJ2-1	TRBV6-5	CASSNRLSSYNEQFF	TGTGCCAGCAGCAACAGGCTCAGCTCCTACAATGAGCAGTTCTTC
.	15	TRBJ1-2	TRBV30	CAWSGGAGRAYGYTF	TGTGCCTGGAGTGGGGGTGCGGGGCGGGCCTATGGCTACACCTTC
.	14	TRBJ1-5	TRBV18	CASSPTQSNQPQHF	TGTGCCAGCTCACCCACACAGAGCAATCAGCCCCAGCATTTT
.	16	TRBJ2-4	TRBV7-9	CASSLVTDGDKNIQYF	TGTGCCAGCAGCTTAGTGACGGATGGAGACAAAAACATTCAGTACTTC
TRBD1	15	TRBJ1-2	TRBV4-3	CASSQDRGTALRYTF	TGCGCCAGCAGCCAAGATCGGGGGACAGCATTGCGCTACACCTTC
TRBD1	13	TRBJ1-2	TRBV30	CAWSSTGLYGYTF	TGTGCCTGGAGCTCGACAGGGCTCTATGGCTACACCTTC
.	15	TRBJ1-1	TRBV4-1	CASSQSPGGNTEAFF	TGCGCCAGCAGCCAATCCCCGGGAGGGAACACTGAAGCTTTCTTT
TRBD1	15	TRBJ1-2	TRBV6-5	CASSYTGTGTYGYTF	TGTGCCAGCAGTTACACCGGGACAGGGACCTATGGCTACACCTTC
.	11	TRBJ1-2	TRBV29-1	CSVDSGAGYTF	TGCAGCGTTGACAGTGGAGCTGGCTACACCTTC
.	16	TRBJ1-4	TRBV7-2	CASSLLGGATNEKLFF	TGTGCCAGCAGCTTGTTAGGGGGTGCAACTAATGAAAAACTGTTTTTT
TRBD2	18	TRBJ2-1	TRBV7-2	CASSLWGLAGASYNEQFF	TGTGCCAGCAGCTTATGGGGACTAGCGGGAGCTTCCTACAATGAGCAGTTCTTC
.	14	TRBJ1-1	TRBV5-1	CASSAAQVNTEAFF	TGCGCCAGCAGCGCGGCACAGGTGAACACTGAAGCTTTCTTT
.	16	TRBJ2-3	TRBV5-1	CASSLGASGRTDTQYF	TGCGCCAGCAGCCTGGGGGCTAGCGGTAGAACAGATACGCAGTATTTT
TRBD2	16	TRBJ2-3	TRBV9	CASSSGTSGRTDTQYF	TGTGCCAGCAGCTCGGGGACTAGCGGGAGAACAGATACGCAGTATTTT
TRBD2	16	TRBJ2-5	TRBV19	CASSSSSGGIQETQYF	TGTGCCAGTAGTTCGTCTAGCGGGGGAATTCAAGAGACCCAGTACTTC
.	17	TRBJ2-1	TRBV5-6	CASSLTAGTLLWAEQFF	TGTGCCAGCAGCTTGACTGCCGGGACTCTCCTCTGGGCTGAGCAGTTCTTC
TRBD1	15	TRBJ2-7	TRBV19	CASSSLVGTGGEQYF	TGTGCCAGTAGTTCTCTCGTCGGGACAGGAGGTGAGCAGTACTTC
.	14	TRBJ2-6	TRBV18	CASSPPAGANVLTF	TGTGCCAGCTCACCACCGGCCGGGGCCAACGTCCTGACTTTC
TRBD2	15	TRBJ2-1	TRBV5-6	CASSLGLGALGEQFF	TGTGCCAGCAGCCTAGGACTAGGGGCTTTGGGAGAGCAGTTCTTC
TRBD1	18	TRBJ1-2	TRBV13	CASSPYRDRERANYGYTF	TGTGCCAGCAGCCCATACCGGGACAGAGAAAGAGCTAACTATGGCTACACCTTC
TRBD2	15	TRBJ2-5	TRBV5-4	CASSLTSGTQETQYF	TGTGCCAGCAGCTTGACTAGCGGGACGCAAGAGACCCAGTACTTC
.	14	TRBJ1-2	TRBV19	CASSNPGSDYGYTF	TGTGCCAGTAGTAACCCGGGGTCGGACTATGGCTACACCTTC
.	14	TRBJ2-2	TRBV29-1	CSVYKGYGGGELFF	TGCAGCGTTTATAAGGGGTATGGCGGCGGGGAGCTGTTTTTT
.	14	TRBJ2-7	TRBV6-1	CASSEGGRSGEQYF	TGTGCCAGCAGTGAAGGTGGGAGATCGGGAGAGCAGTACTTC
.	17	TRBJ1-4	TRBV14	CASSQETSGFLGEKLFF	TGTGCCAGCAGCCAAGAAACATCAGGGTTCCTGGGTGAAAAACTGTTTTTT
TRBD2	15	TRBJ2-1	TRBV18	CASRQTSGSYNEQFF	TGTGCCAGCCGACAAACTAGCGGGAGTTACAATGAGCAGTTCTTC
TRBD2	15	TRBJ2-3	TRBV2	CASRILAVTTDTQYF	TGTGCCAGCAGAATACTAGCGGTGACCACAGATACGCAGTATTTT
TRBD1	13	TRBJ2-6	TRBV6-1	CATDRAGANVLTF	TGTGCCACGGACAGGGCTGGGGCCAACGTCCTGACTTTC
TRBD2	15	TRBJ2-3	TRBV18	CASSQPGLDGDTQYF	TGTGCCAGCTCCCAACCGGGACTAGATGGAGATACGCAGTATTTT
.	14	TRBJ2-5	TRBV6-1	CASSYTGTQETQYF	TGTGCCAGCAGTTATACAGGAACCCAAGAGACCCAGTACTTC
.	15	TRBJ1-5	TRBV27	CASSLYGGINQPQHF	TGTGCCAGCAGTTTATATGGGGGGATCAATCAGCCCCAGCATTTT
.	15	TRBJ1-1	TRBV7-2	CASSLDGRGHTEAFF	TGTGCCAGCAGCTTAGACGGGAGAGGGCACACTGAAGCTTTCTTT
TRBD1	12	TRBJ2-4	TRBV30	CAFGQGKNIQYF	TGTGCCTTTGGACAGGGCAAAAACATTCAGTACTTC
.	15	TRBJ2-5	TRBV6-5	CARSTLARYQETQYF	TGTGCCAGGAGCACCCTAGCGCGGTACCAAGAGACCCAGTACTTC